This TCR beta chain was captured by sequencing in a study of blood T cell repertoires in COVID-19. The V end was cut by 6 bases, the J end by 2 bases, with 5 bases between. Germline loops: CDR1 MNHEY, CDR2 SVGAGI. The CDR3 length is 12 residues. In the original analysis: Nucleated cell number was recorded as an estimate derived from reference gene primer amplification. Produced via immunoSEQ multiplex PCR; TCRdb's table is partial and in-frame only. V and J calls and clone size are copied from that table; D and trimming were computed from the DNA. Of over 200,000 clones in the sample, 84% were seen once. This clone was seen a few times.

Sequenced material: peripheral blood. The origin of this receptor is an elderly woman with COVID-19, enrolled during active disease. This chain connects TRBV6-5 to TRBJ1-3; TRBD1 is a possible D gene (5 bases). The CDR3 DNA reads TGTGCCAGCAGGGGGCCTGGAAACACCATATATTTT. This sequence encodes CASRGPGNTIYF.